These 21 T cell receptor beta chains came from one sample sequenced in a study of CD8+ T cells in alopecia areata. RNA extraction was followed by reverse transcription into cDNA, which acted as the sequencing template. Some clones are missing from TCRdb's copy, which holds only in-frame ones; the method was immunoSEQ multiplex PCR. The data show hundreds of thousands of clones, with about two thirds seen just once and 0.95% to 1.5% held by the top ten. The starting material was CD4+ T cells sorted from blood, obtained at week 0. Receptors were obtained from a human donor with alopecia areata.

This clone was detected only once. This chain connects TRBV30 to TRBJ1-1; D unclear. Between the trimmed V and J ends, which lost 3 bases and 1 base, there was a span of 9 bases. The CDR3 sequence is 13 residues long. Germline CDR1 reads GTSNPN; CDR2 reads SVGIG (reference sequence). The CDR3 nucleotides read TGTGCCTGGAGCGCCCGCTCGAACACTGAAGCTTTCTTT. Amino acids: CAWSARSNTEAFF. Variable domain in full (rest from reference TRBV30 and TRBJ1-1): SQTIHQWPATLVQPVGSPLSLECTVEGTSNPNLYWYRQAAGRGLQLLFYSVGIGQISSEVPQNLSASRPQDRQFILSSKKLLLSDSGFYLCAWSARSNTEAFFGQGTRLTVV.

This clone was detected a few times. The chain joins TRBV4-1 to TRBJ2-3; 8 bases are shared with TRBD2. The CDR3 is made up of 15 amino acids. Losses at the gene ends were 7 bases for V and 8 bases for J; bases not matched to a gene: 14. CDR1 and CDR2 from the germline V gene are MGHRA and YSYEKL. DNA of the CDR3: TGCGCCAGCACCCCAGGGTCTTTAGCGGGGTCTACGCAGTATTTT. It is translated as CASTPGSLAGSTQYF.

CDR3 nucleotide sequence: TGTGCCTGGAGCCCACCGGGGGAGTCACCCCTCCACTTT. As protein: CAWSPPGESPLHF. The rearrangement links TRBV30 to TRBJ1-6, with TRBD1 as a possible D gene (5 bases). The V end was cut by 3 bases, the J end by 10 bases, with 13 bases between. The CDR3 consists of 13 residues. The germline V gene encodes CDR1 GTSNPN and CDR2 SVGIG (reference sequence).

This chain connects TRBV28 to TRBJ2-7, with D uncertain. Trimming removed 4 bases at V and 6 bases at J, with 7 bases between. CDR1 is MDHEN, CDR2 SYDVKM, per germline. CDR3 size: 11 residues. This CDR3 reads CASSSGREQYF. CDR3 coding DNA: TGTGCCAGCAGTTCCGGACGCGAGCAGTACTTC.

The CDR3 spells CASSQGTGLDTQYF. CDR3 nucleotides: TGTGCCAGCAGCCAAGGAACAGGGTTGGATACGCAGTATTTT. The rearrangement joins TRBV14 to TRBJ2-3; TRBD1 is a possible D gene (6 bases). Germline values: CDR1 SGHDN, CDR2 FVKESK. The CDR3 length is 14 residues. V was trimmed by 1 base and J by 6 bases, leaving 11 bases between them.

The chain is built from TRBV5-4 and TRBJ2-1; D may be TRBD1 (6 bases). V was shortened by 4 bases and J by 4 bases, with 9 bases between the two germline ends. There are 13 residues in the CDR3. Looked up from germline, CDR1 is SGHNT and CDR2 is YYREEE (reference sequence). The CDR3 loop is CASSQDSYNEQFF. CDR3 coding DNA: TGTGCCAGCAGCCAGGACAGTTACAATGAGCAGTTCTTC.

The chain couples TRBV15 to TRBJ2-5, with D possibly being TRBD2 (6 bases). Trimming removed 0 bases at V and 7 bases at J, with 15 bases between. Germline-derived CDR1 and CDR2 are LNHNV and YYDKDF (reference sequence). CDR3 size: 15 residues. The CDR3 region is CATSRDMSSGVTQYF. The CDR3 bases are TGTGCCACCAGCAGAGATATGTCTTCGGGGGTGACCCAGTACTTC.

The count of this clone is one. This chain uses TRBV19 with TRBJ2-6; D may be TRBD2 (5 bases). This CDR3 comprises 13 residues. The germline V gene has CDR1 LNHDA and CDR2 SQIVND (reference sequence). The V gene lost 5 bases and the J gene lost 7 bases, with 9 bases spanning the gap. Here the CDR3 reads CASSLEGANVLTF. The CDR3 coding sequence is TGTGCCAGTAGTCTCGAGGGAGCCAACGTCCTGACTTTC.

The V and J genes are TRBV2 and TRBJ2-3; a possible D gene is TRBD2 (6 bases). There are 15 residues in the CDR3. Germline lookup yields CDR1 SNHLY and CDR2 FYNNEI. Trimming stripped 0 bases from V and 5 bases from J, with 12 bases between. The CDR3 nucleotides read TGTGCCAGCAGTGAAGCGTTTGCCGGGGGAGATACGCAGTATTTT. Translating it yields CASSEAFAGGDTQYF.

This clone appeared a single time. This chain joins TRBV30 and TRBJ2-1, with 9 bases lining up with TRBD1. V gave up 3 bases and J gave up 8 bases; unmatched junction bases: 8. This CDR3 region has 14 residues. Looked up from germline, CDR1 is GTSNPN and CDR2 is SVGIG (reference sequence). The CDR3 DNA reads TGTGCCTGGAGGAAGGGACAGGGATCCGATGAGCAGTTCTTC. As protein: CAWRKGQGSDEQFF.

The DNA for the CDR3 is TGTGCCAGCAGCCTTAGCGGGGGGGCCGAAGATACGCAGTATTTT. Translated: CASSLSGGAEDTQYF. The chain is built from TRBV7-2 and TRBJ2-3, with TRBD2 identical over 11 bases. The CDR3 totals 15 residues. Germline V gene lookup returns CDR1 SGHTA and CDR2 FQGNSA. Unmatched junction bases numbered 6, after V lost 5 bases and J lost 5 bases.

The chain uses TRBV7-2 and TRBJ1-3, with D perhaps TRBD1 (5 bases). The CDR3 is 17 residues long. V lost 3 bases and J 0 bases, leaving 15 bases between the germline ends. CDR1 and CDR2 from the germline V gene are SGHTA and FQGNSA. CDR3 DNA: TGTGCCAGCAGCTTGTATCCGGCAGGGAGCTCTGGAAACACCATATATTTT. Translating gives CASSLYPAGSSGNTIYF.

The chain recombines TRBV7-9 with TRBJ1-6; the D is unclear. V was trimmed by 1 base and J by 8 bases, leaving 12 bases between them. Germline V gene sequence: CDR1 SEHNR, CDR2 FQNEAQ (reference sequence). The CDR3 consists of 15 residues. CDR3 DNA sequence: TGTGCCAGCAGCTTAGGTTTCCAAGTTGATTCACCCCTCCACTTT. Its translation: CASSLGFQVDSPLHF.

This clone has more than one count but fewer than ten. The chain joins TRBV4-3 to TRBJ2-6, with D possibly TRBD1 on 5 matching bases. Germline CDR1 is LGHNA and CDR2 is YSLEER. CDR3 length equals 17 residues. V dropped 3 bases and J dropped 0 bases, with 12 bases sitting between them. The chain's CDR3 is CASSQTDRISGANVLTF. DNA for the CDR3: TGCGCCAGCAGCCAGACAGACCGAATCTCTGGGGCCAACGTCCTGACTTTC.

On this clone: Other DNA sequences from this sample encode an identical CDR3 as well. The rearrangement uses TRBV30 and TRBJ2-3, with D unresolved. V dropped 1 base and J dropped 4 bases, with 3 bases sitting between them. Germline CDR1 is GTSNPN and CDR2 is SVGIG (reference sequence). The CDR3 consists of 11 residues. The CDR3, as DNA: TGTGCCTGGAGTGCGGCAGATACGCAGTATTTT. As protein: CAWSAADTQYF.

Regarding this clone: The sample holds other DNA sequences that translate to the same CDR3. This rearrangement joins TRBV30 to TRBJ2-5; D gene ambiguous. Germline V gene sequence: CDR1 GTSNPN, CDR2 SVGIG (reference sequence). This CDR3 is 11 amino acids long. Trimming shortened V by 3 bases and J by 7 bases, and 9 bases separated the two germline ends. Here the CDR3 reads CAWSALGTQYF. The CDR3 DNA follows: TGTGCCTGGAGCGCTCTAGGGACCCAGTACTTC.

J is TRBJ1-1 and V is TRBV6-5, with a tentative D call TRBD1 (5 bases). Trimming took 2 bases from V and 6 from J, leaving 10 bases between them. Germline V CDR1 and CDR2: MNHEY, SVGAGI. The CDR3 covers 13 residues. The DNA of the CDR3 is TGTGCCAGCAGTTACGGGCAGGGAGCTGAAGCTTTCTTT. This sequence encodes CASSYGQGAEAFF.

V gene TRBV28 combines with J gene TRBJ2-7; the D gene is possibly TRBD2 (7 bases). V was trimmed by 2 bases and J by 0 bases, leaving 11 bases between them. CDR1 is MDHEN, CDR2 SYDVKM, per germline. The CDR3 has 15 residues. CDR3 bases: TGTGCCAGCAGTTTAGCGGGGGCCGTCTCCTACGAGCAGTACTTC. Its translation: CASSLAGAVSYEQYF.

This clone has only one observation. The CDR3 is CASKPSWDQETQYF. CDR3 DNA sequence: TGTGCCAGCAAACCCAGTTGGGACCAAGAGACCCAGTACTTC. The V and J genes are TRBV6-5 and TRBJ2-5; no definite D call. Germline CDR1 reads MNHEY; CDR2 reads SVGAGI. The CDR3 length is 14 residues. Trimming cost V 7 bases and J 0 bases, with 12 bases left between them.

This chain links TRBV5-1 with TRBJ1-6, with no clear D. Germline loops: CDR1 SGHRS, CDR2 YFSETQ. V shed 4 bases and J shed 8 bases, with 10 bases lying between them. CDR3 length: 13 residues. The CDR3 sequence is CASSRTADSPLHF. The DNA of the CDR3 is TGCGCCAGCAGCCGGACGGCAGATTCACCCCTCCACTTT.

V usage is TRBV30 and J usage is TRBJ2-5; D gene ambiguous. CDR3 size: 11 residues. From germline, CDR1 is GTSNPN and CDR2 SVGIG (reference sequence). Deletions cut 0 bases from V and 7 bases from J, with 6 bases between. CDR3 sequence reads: CAWSVPTTQYF. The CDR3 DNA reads TGTGCCTGGAGTGTACCAACGACCCAGTACTTC.